This T cell receptor beta chain was identified during a study of T cell repertoires in cytomegalovirus infection. The wider study: CMV epitopes in the study were HLA-C-restricted (recently identified) and HLA-B-restricted (well studied). Both a matching HLA type and CMV infection were indicated by public TCR beta signatures. Findings and limits, study-wide: CMV-specific TCR beta clonotypes restricted by HLA-C were the ones dominating the ex vivo response.

TCRdb redid the calling of the reads with MiXCR, one entry per CDR3 protein. Of some 350,000 distinct CDR3 sequences listed, about 34% are singletons. In this sample, this clonotype turned up a few times. The antigen is unknown. The sample here was cultured PBMCs, taken from culture after CMV antigen stimulation. The sequence was obtained from a human donor in good health (CMV status not recorded). Some clones in this sample may be carry-over from other donors' samples.

The CDR3 loop is CASRQAGTDLGYTF. The CDR3 DNA sequence: TGTGCCAGCCGACAAGCAGGGACTGATTTGGGCTACACCTTC. The V call is TRBV27, the J call TRBJ1-2, with D possibly matching TRBD1 (5 bases). V was trimmed by 8 bases and J by 8 bases, leaving 21 bases between them. The germline V gene has CDR1 MNHEY and CDR2 SMNVEV (reference sequence). This CDR3 region has 14 residues.